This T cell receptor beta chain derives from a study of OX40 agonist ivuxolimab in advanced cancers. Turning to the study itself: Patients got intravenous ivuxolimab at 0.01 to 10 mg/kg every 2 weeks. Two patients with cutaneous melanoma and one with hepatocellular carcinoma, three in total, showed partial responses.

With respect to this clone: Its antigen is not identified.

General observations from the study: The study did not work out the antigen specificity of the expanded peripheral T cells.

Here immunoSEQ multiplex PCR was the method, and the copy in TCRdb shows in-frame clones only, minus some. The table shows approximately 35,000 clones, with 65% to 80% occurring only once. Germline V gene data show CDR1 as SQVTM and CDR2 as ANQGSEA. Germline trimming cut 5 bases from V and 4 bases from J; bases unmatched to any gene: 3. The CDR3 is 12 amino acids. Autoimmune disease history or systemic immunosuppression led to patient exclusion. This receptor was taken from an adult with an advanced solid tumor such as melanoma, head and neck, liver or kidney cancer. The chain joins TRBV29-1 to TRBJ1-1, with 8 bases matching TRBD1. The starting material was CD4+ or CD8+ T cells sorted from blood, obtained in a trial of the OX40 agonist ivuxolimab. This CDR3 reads CSVRQGTTEAFF. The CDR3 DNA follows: TGCAGCGTTCGACAGGGGACCACTGAAGCTTTCTTT.